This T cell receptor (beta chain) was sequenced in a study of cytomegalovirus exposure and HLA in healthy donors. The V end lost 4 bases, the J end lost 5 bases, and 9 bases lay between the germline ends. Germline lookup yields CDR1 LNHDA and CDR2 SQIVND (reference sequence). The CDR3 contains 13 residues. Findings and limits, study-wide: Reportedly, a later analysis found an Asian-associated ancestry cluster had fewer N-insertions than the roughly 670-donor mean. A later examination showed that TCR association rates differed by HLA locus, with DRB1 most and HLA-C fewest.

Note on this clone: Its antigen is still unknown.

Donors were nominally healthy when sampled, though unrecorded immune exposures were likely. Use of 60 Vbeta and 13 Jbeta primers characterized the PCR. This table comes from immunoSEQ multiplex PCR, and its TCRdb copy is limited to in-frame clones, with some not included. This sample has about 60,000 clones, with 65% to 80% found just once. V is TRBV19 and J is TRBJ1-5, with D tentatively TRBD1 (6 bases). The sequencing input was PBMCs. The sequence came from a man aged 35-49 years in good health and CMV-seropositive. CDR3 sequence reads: CASSNQGYQPQHF. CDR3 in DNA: TGTGCCAGTAGTAACCAGGGGTATCAGCCCCAGCATTTT.